This entry features one TCR beta chain sequence. The CDR3 runs 13 residues. CDR1 is MNHEY and CDR2 is SMNVEV in the germline V gene (reference sequence). Trimming removed 3 bases at V and 1 base at J, with 7 bases between. The record originates from a study of T cells after somatic rescue of genetic block. This table comes from immunoSEQ multiplex PCR, and its TCRdb copy is limited to in-frame clones, with some not included. The sample consists of approximately 71,000 clones, under 95% of them appearing once. The sequenced sample consisted of peripheral blood mononuclear cells (PBMCs). The receptor was isolated from a man aged 35-49 years. This sequence joins TRBV27 and TRBJ2-7, with D possibly TRBD2 on 5 matching bases. The CDR3 is CASSFGVSYEQYF. The DNA for the CDR3 is TGTGCCAGCAGTTTCGGGGTTTCCTACGAGCAGTACTTC.